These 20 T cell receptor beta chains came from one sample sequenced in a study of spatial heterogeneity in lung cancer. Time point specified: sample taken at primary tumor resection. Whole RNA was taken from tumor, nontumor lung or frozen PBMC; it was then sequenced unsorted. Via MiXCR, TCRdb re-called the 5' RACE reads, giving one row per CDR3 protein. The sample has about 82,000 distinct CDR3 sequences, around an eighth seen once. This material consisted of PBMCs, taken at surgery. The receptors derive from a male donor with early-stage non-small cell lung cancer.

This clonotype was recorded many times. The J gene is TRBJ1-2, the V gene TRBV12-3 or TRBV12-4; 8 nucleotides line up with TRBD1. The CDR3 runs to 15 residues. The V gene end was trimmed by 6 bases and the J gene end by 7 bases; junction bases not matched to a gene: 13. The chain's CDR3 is CASSSLLDRGLGYTF. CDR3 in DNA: TGTGCCAGCAGCTCCCTCCTCGACAGGGGACTTGGCTACACCTTC.

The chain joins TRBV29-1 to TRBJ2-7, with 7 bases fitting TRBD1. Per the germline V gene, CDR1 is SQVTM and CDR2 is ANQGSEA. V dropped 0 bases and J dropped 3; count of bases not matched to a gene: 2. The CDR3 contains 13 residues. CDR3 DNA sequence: TGCAGCGTTGAAGAACGACAGGGCTACGAGCAGTACTTC. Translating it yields CSVEERQGYEQYF.

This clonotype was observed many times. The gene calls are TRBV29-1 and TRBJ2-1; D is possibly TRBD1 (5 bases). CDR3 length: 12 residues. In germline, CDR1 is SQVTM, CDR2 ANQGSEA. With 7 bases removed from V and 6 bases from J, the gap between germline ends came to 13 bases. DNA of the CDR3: TGCAGCGGGTTCGACAGCCTCAATGAGCAGTTCTTC. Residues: CSGFDSLNEQFF.

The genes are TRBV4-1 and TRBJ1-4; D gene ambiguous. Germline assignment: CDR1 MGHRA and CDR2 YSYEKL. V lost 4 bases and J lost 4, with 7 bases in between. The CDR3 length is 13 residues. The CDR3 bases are TGCGCCAGCAGCCCCGGAAGTAATGAAAAACTGTTTTTT. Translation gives CASSPGSNEKLFF.

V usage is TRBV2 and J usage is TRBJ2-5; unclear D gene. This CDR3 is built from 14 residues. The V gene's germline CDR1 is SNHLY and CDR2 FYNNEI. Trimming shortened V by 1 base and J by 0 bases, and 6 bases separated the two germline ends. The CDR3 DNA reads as TGTGCCAGCAGTGAAGGGCCACACCAAGAGACCCAGTACTTC. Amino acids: CASSEGPHQETQYF. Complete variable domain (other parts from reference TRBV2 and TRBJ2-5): EPEVTQTPSHQVTQMGQEVILRCVPISNHLYFYWYRQILGQKVEFLVSFYNNEISEKSEIFDDQFSVERPDGSNFTLKIRSTKLEDSAMYFCASSEGPHQETQYFGPGTRLLVL.

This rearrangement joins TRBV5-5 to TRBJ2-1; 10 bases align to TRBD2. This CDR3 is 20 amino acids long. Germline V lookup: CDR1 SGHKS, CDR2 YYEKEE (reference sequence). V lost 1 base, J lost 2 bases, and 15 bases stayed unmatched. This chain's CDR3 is CASSLPPGLAPRIPYNEQFF. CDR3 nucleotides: TGTGCCAGCAGCTTGCCCCCGGGACTAGCGCCTCGAATCCCCTACAATGAGCAGTTCTTC.

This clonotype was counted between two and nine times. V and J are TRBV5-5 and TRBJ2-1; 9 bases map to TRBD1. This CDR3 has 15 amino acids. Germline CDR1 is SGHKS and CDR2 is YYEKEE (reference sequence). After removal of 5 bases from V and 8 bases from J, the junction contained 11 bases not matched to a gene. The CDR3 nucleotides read TGTGCCAGCAGTTTCACCGGGACAGGGACCGATGAGCAGTTCTTC. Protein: CASSFTGTGTDEQFF.

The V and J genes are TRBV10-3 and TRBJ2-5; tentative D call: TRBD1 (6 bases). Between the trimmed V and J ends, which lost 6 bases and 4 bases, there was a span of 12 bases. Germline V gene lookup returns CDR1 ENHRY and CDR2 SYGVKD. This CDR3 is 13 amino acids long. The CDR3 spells CAIRAARGETQYF. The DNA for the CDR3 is TGTGCCATCAGGGCTGCCAGGGGAGAGACCCAGTACTTC.

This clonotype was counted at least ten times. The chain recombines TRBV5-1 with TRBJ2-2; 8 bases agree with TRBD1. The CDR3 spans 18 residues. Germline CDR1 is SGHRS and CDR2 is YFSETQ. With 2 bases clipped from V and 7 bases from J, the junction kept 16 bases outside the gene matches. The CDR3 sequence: CASSLQPPGQASVGELFF. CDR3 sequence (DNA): TGCGCCAGCAGCTTACAACCCCCGGGACAGGCATCAGTCGGGGAGCTGTTTTTT.

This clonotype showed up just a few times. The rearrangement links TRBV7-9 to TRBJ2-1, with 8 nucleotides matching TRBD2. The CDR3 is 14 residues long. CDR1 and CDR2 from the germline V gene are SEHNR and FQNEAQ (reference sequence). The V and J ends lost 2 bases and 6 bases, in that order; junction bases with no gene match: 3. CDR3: CASSLTAGGNEQFF. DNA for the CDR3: TGTGCCAGCAGCTTAACGGCGGGAGGCAATGAGCAGTTCTTC.

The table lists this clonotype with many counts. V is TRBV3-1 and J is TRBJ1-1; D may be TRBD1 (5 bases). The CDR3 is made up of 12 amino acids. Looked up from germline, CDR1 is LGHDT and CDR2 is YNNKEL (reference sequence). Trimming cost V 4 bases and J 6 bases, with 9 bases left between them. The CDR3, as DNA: TGTGCCAGCAGCCTACAGGACGCTGAAGCTTTCTTT. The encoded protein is CASSLQDAEAFF.

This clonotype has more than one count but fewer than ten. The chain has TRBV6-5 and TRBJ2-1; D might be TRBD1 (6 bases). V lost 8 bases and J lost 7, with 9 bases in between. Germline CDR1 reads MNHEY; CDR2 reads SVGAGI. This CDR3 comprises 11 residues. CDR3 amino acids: CASEGGNEQFF. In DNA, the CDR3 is TGTGCCAGCGAAGGGGGAAATGAGCAGTTCTTC.

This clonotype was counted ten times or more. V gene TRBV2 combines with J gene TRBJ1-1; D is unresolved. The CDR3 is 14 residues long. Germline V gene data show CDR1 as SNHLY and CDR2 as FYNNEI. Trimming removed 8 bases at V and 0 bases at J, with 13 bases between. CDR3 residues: CASSVGRLNTEAFF. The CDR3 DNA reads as TGTGCCAGCTCAGTCGGGCGGCTGAACACTGAAGCTTTCTTT.

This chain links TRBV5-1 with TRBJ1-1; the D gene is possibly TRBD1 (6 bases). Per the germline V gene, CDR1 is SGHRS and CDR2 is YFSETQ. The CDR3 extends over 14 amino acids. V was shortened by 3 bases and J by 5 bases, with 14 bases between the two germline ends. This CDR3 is CASSSGVGWTEAFF. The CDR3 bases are TGCGCCAGCAGCTCAGGGGTTGGATGGACTGAAGCTTTCTTT.

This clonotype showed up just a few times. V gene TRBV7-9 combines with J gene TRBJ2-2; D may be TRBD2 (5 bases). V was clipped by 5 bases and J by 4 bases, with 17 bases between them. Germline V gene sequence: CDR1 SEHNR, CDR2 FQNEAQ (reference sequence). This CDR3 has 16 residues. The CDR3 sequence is CASSLSVPEPTGELFF. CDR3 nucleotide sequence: TGTGCCAGCAGCCTTAGCGTCCCGGAGCCCACCGGGGAGCTGTTTTTT.

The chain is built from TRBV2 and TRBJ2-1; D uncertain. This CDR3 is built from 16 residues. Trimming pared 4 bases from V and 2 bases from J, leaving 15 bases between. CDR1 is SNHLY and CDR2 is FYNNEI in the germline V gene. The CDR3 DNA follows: TGTGCCAGCAGTGTTTTCCTAAGGAAGGCCTACAATGAGCAGTTCTTC. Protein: CASSVFLRKAYNEQFF.

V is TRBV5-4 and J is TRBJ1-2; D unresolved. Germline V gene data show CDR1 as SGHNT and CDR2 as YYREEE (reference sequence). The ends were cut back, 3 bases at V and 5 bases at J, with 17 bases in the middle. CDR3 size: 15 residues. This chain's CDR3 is CASSSPLKQIYGYTF. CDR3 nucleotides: TGTGCCAGCAGCTCTCCACTGAAGCAGATTTATGGCTACACCTTC. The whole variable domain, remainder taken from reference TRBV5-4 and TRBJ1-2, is ETGVTQSPTHLIKTRGQQVTLRCSSQSGHNTVSWYQQALGQGPQFIFQYYREEENGRGNFPPRFSGLQFPNYSSELNVNALELDDSALYLCASSSPLKQIYGYTFGSGTRLTVV.

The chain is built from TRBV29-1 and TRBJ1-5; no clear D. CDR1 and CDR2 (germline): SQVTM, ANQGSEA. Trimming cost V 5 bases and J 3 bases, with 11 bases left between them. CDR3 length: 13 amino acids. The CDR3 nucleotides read TGCAGCGTTATTGACGGATCCAATCAGCCCCAGCATTTT. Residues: CSVIDGSNQPQHF. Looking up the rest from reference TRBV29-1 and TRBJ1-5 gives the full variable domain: SAVISQKPSRDICQRGTSLTIQCQVDSQVTMMFWYRQQPGQSLTLIATANQGSEATYESGFVIDKFPISRPNLTFSTLTVSNMSPEDSSIYLCSVIDGSNQPQHFGDGTRLSIL.

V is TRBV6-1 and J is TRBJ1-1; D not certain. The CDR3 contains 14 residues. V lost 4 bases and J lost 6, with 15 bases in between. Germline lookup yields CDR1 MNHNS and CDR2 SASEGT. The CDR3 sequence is CASSVLGAGPEAFF. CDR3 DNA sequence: TGTGCCAGCAGTGTTTTGGGCGCGGGTCCTGAAGCTTTCTTT.

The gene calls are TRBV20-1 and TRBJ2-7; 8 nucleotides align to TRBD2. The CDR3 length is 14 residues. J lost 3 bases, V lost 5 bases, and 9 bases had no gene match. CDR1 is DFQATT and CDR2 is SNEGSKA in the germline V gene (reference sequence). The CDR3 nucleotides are TGCAGTGCTGGACCCGGGACTAGGGGCTACGAGCAGTACTTC. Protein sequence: CSAGPGTRGYEQYF.